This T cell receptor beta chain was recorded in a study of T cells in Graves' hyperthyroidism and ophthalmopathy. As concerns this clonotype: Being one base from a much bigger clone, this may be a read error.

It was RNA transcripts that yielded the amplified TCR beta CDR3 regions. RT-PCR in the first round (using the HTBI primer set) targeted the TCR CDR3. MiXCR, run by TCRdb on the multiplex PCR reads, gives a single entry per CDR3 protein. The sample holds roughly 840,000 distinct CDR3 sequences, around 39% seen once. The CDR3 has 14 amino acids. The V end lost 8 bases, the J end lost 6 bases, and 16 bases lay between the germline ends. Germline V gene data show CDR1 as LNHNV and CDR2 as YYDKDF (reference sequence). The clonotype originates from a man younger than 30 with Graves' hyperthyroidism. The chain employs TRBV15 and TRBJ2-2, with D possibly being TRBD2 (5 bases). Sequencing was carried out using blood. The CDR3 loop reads CATCAVGRPGELFF. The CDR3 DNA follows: TGTGCCACCTGCGCGGTAGGGAGACCCGGGGAGCTGTTTTTT. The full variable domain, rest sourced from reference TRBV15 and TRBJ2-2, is DAMVIQNPRYQVTQFGKPVTLSCSQTLNHNVMYWYQQKSSQAPKLLFHYYDKDFNNEADTPDNFQSRRPNTSFCFLDIRSPGLGDTAMYLCATCAVGRPGELFFGEGSRLTVL.